This entry lists 20 T cell receptor beta chains sequenced from one sample in a study of CD8 T cells in Susac syndrome. Reverse transcription of about 0.5 to 1 ug RNA used random hexamers. TCRdb re-called the immunoSEQ multiplex PCR reads with MiXCR, one entry per CDR3 protein. In the table there are approximately 160,000 distinct CDR3 sequences, about 92% of which are singletons. Source material: CD4+ T cells from PBMCs. The receptors were gathered from a human donor in good health.

The chain uses TRBV7-2 and TRBJ2-1; 10 bases align to TRBD2. V lost 2 bases to trimming and J lost 6 bases; unmatched junction nucleotides: 4. CDR1 is SGHTA, CDR2 FQGNSA, per germline. The CDR3 covers 15 residues. In nucleotides, the CDR3 is TGTGCCAGCAGCTTAAAGGCTAGCGGGAGCAATGAGCAGTTCTTC. This gives the protein CASSLKASGSNEQFF.

This sequence joins TRBV4-3 and TRBJ1-6, with a tentative D call TRBD1 (6 bases). Germline CDR1 is LGHNA and CDR2 is YSLEER. This CDR3 is built from 16 residues. Trimming stripped 0 bases from V and 9 bases from J, with 15 bases between. The CDR3 here is CASSQEWGGAGSPLHF. In nucleotides, the CDR3 is TGCGCCAGCAGCCAAGAATGGGGGGGCGCGGGTTCACCCCTCCACTTT.

The CDR3 reads CASSLGLLYNEQFF. The CDR3 coding sequence is TGCGCCAGCAGCTTGGGACTTCTCTACAATGAGCAGTTCTTC. The rearrangement links TRBV5-1 to TRBJ2-1, with no clear D. From germline, CDR1 is SGHRS and CDR2 YFSETQ. V lost 0 bases and J lost 3, with 7 bases in between. The CDR3 loop spans 14 amino acids.

In this sample, this clonotype turned up once. CDR3 bases: TGTGCCTGGGGGATTAAAGGCACAGATACGCAGTATTTT. Amino acid sequence: CAWGIKGTDTQYF. This chain uses TRBV30 with TRBJ2-3; D unresolved. V lost 5 bases and J 1 base, leaving 10 bases between the germline ends. The CDR3 is 13 residues long. Germline CDR1 is GTSNPN and CDR2 is SVGIG (reference sequence).

The CDR3 nucleotides are TGTGCCAGCAGTAGACGGGACAGTGAGAACACCGGGGAGCTGTTTTTT. Protein sequence: CASSRRDSENTGELFF. The chain combines TRBV6-2 or TRBV6-3 with TRBJ2-2; 7 bases line up with TRBD1. The germline CDR1 and CDR2 sequences are MNHEY and SVGEGT. The trim removed 5 bases at V and 1 base at J, leaving 7 bases unmatched. The CDR3 covers 16 residues.

The rearrangement uses TRBV30 and TRBJ2-1; no clear D. V was trimmed by 0 bases and J by 13 bases, leaving 13 bases between them. This CDR3 is 12 amino acids long. Looked up from germline, CDR1 is GTSNPN and CDR2 is SVGIG (reference sequence). CDR3 region: CAWSVRGLRQFF. The CDR3 DNA reads as TGTGCCTGGAGTGTACGCGGCCTCCGACAGTTCTTC.

V is TRBV7-6 and J is TRBJ2-7; 8 bases align to TRBD2. The CDR3 loop spans 15 amino acids. Unmatched junction bases numbered 7, after V lost 6 bases and J lost 0 bases. Germline values: CDR1 SGHVS, CDR2 FNYEAQ. CDR3 residues: CASSSGGGFSYEQYF. The CDR3, as DNA: TGTGCCAGCAGTTCCGGGGGGGGCTTCTCCTACGAGCAGTACTTC.

This chain connects TRBV5-1 to TRBJ2-6; D may be TRBD2 (7 bases). Germline lookup yields CDR1 SGHRS and CDR2 YFSETQ. There are 16 residues in the CDR3. The germline V and J ends were trimmed by 6 bases and 2 bases, with 15 bases remaining between them. CDR3 loop: CASTPGGGAGANVLTF. The DNA for the CDR3 is TGCGCCAGCACCCCCGGCGGGGGCGCTGGGGCCAACGTCCTGACTTTC.

V is TRBV5-6 and J is TRBJ2-5; D not certain. The CDR3 consists of 12 residues. The germline V gene has CDR1 SGHDT and CDR2 YYEEEE. V lost 0 bases to trimming and J lost 5 bases, with 5 bases between them. This chain's CDR3 is CASSLAVETQYF. Here the CDR3 DNA reads TGTGCCAGCAGCTTGGCAGTGGAGACCCAGTACTTC. Variable domain in full (rest from reference TRBV5-6 and TRBJ2-5): DAGVTQSPTHLIKTRGQQVTLRCSPKSGHDTVSWYQQALGQGPQFIFQYYEEEERQRGNFPDRFSGHQFPNYSSELNVNALLLGDSALYLCASSLAVETQYFGPGTRLLVL.

The chain combines TRBV6-2 or TRBV6-3 with TRBJ2-7; TRBD1 matches at 7 bases. Germline V gene lookup returns CDR1 MNHEY and CDR2 SVGEGT. The CDR3 has 14 residues. V lost 3 bases to trimming and J lost 13 bases; unmatched junction nucleotides: 15. CDR3 protein: CASSYNSRDSGRYF. CDR3 sequence (DNA): TGTGCCAGCAGTTATAATTCTAGGGACAGCGGACGTTACTTC.

The rearrangement joins TRBV2 to TRBJ2-7; 7 bases line up with TRBD2. The V gene's germline CDR1 is SNHLY and CDR2 FYNNEI. After removal of 7 bases from V and 0 bases from J, the junction contained 6 bases not matched to a gene. The CDR3 contains 14 residues. The CDR3 protein is CASKRDSSSYEQYF. Here the CDR3 DNA reads TGTGCCAGCAAGCGGGACTCGAGCTCCTACGAGCAGTACTTC.

The genes are TRBV20-1 and TRBJ1-6, with TRBD1 matching 8 bases. V lost 5 bases and J lost 7; bases outside the gene matches: 7. The CDR3 length is 14 residues. Germline V gene lookup returns CDR1 DFQATT and CDR2 SNEGSKA (reference sequence). CDR3 DNA sequence: TGCAGTGCTTCTGCGGACAGGGAGAATTCACCCCTCCACTTT. This gives the protein CSASADRENSPLHF.

This clonotype has only one observation. Relative to the germline gene, one junction end is altered; a read error may explain this. V gene TRBV7-2 combines with J gene TRBJ1-4; 7 nucleotides line up with TRBD1. This CDR3 is built from 16 residues. Per the germline V gene, CDR1 is SGHTA and CDR2 is FQGNSA. CDR3: CASRPPRTDRDEKLVF. The CDR3 DNA follows: TGTGCCAGCAGGCCTCCCCGGACAGACAGGGACGAAAAACTGGTTTTT.

The chain carries TRBV20-1 and TRBJ1-5; D ambiguous. Germline V CDR1 and CDR2: DFQATT, SNEGSKA (reference sequence). This CDR3 comprises 13 residues. V was trimmed by 3 bases and J by 2 bases, leaving 8 bases between them. In DNA, the CDR3 is TGCAGTGCTAGCTACACAGGCAATCAGCCCCAGCATTTT. Protein: CSASYTGNQPQHF.

The chain uses TRBV5-1 and TRBJ2-1, with TRBD1 matching over 9 bases. CDR1 is SGHRS, CDR2 YFSETQ, per germline. This CDR3 contains 17 residues. Losses at the gene ends were 4 bases for V and 8 bases for J; bases not matched to a gene: 16. CDR3 nucleotides: TGCGCCAGCAGCCCCAACCGACAGGGGGTCGGGTACGATGAGCAGTTCTTC. Translated: CASSPNRQGVGYDEQFF.

The V call is TRBV7-2, the J call TRBJ1-1, with TRBD1 matching over 7 bases. V lost 4 bases and J lost 6; bases outside the gene matches: 5. Germline V gene sequence: CDR1 SGHTA, CDR2 FQGNSA. The CDR3 extends over 13 amino acids. The CDR3 DNA sequence: TGTGCCAGCAGCTCCGGAGGGGGCGCTGAAGCTTTCTTT. It codes for CASSSGGGAEAFF. The variable domain in full, with the rest retrieved from reference TRBV7-2 and TRBJ1-1, is GAGVSQSPSNKVTEKGKDVELRCDPISGHTALYWYRQSLGQGLEFLIYFQGNSAPDKSGLPSDRFSAERTGGSVSTLTIQRTQQEDSAVYLCASSSGGGAEAFFGQGTRLTVV.

The CDR3 protein is CSARMGFTEAFF. The CDR3 DNA follows: TGCAGTGCTAGAATGGGGTTTACTGAAGCTTTCTTT. The chain combines TRBV20-1 with TRBJ1-1; no clear D. The CDR3 is 12 residues long. Between the trimmed V and J ends, which lost 2 bases and 5 bases, there was a span of 9 bases. Germline CDR1 is DFQATT and CDR2 is SNEGSKA (reference sequence).

CDR3 in DNA: TGTGCCAGCTCCCCGGACAGGGGCTTCTCTCAGCCCCAGCATTTT. It encodes CASSPDRGFSQPQHF. The chain joins TRBV6-6 to TRBJ1-5, with TRBD1 identical over 9 bases. CDR1 and CDR2 from the germline V gene are MNHNY and SVGAGI (reference sequence). J was trimmed by 6 bases and V by 8 bases; bases with no gene match: 11. The CDR3 consists of 15 residues.

This chain uses TRBV3-1 with TRBJ1-1; D is perhaps TRBD1 (5 bases). Trimming cost V 1 base and J 4 bases, with 13 bases left between them. This CDR3 has 15 residues. Germline loops: CDR1 LGHDT, CDR2 YNNKEL (reference sequence). CDR3 in amino acids: CASSQGGGHLTEAFF. In DNA form, the CDR3 reads TGTGCCAGCAGCCAAGGGGGAGGACACCTCACTGAAGCTTTCTTT.

The chain employs TRBV28 and TRBJ2-4; 9 bases are a match to TRBD2. CDR1 and CDR2 (germline): MDHEN, SYDVKM. The CDR3 length is 14 residues. Trimming cost V 3 bases and J 9 bases; bases outside gene matches: 6. The CDR3 DNA follows: TGTGCCAGCAGTTTGGGGACTAGCTATGGCATTCAGTACTTC. Protein: CASSLGTSYGIQYF.